This T cell receptor beta chain is drawn from a study of blood T cell repertoires in COVID-19. Study context: The study counted Cohort 3 donors as recovered given two negative PCRs, clearance, or symptom resolution. The United States, Italy and Spain supplied acute and convalescent COVID-19 samples. T cells, B-cell-depleted T cells, or PBMCs supplied cDNA or gDNA.

Sequencing was performed with immunoSEQ multiplex PCR; in TCRdb, only in-frame clones are kept and a portion is missing. The repertoire consists of more than 300,000 clones, with over 75% occurring once and the leading ten covering around 1.9%. This study enrolled people aged roughly 18 to 90 from around 26 US geographic areas. Trimming at V came to 0 bases and at J to 2 bases, leaving 5 bases not matched to a gene. There are 16 residues in the CDR3. The germline CDR1 and CDR2 sequences are SGHRS and YFSETQ. The sample was PBMCs or T cells enriched from blood (not recorded which). The V and J genes are TRBV5-1 and TRBJ1-5, with 7 bases lining up with TRBD1. The sequence was obtained from a man aged 35-49 years in a cohort exposed to, infected with or recovered from COVID-19 (not recorded which). CDR3 DNA: TGCGCCAGCAGCTTGGGAGGGGGCGAAGGCAATCAGCCCCAGCATTTT. This codes for CASSLGGGEGNQPQHF.